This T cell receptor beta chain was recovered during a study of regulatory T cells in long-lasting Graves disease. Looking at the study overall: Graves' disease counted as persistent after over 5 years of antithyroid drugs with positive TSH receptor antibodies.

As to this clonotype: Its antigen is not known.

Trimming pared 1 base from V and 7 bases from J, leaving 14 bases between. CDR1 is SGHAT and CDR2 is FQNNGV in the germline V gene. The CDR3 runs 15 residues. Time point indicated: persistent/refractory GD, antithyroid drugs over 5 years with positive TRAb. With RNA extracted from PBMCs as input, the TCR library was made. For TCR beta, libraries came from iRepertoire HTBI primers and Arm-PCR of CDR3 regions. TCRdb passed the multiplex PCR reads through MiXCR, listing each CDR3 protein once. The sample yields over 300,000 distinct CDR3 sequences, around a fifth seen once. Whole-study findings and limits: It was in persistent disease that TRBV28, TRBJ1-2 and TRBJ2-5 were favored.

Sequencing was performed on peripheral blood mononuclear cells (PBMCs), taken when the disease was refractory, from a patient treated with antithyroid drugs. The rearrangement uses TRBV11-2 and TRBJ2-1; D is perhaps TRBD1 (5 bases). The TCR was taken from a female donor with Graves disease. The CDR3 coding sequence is TGTGCCAGCAGCTTAGCCCCAGGGCAGGATAATGAGCAGTTCTTC. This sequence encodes CASSLAPGQDNEQFF.